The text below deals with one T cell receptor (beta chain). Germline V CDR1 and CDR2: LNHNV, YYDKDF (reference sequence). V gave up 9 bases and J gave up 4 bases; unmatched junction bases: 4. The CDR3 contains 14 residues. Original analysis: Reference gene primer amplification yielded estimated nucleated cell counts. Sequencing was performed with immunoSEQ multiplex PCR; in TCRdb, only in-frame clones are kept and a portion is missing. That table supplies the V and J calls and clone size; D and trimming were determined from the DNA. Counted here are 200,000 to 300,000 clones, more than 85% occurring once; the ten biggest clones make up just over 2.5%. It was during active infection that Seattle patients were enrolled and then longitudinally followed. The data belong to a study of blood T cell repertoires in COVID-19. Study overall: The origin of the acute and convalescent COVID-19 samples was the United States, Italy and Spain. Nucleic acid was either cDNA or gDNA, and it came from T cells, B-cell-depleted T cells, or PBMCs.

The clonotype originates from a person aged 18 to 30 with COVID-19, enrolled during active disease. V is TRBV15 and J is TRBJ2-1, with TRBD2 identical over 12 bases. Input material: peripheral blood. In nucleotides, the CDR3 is TGTGCCACGCAACTAGCGGGAGGTTACAATGAGCAGTTCTTC. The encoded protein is CATQLAGGYNEQFF.